This T cell receptor (beta chain) comes out of a study of Graves' ophthalmopathy and Graves' hyperthyroidism. From RNA, the CDR3 regions of TCR beta chains were amplified and sequenced. HTBI primers served in a first-round RT-PCR, which a second-round multiplex PCR followed. Each CDR3 protein gets one entry after TCRdb re-called the multiplex PCR reads with MiXCR. The data contain 350,000 to 400,000 distinct CDR3 sequences, approximately 15% of them singletons. Sample: peripheral blood. The TCR originated in a woman between 18 and 30 years old with stable Graves' hyperthyroidism.

The CDR3 region is CASSETAGVTGVETQYF. The CDR3 coding sequence is TGTGCCAGCAGTGAAACAGCGGGGGTTACCGGGGTGGAGACCCAGTACTTC. This chain connects TRBV2 to TRBJ2-5, with 8 bases lining up with TRBD2. This CDR3 has 17 residues. Germline V CDR1 and CDR2: SNHLY, FYNNEI. Germline trimming cut 2 bases from V and 5 bases from J; bases unmatched to any gene: 13.